The next 26 T cell receptor beta chains were all read from a single sample in a study of molecular identifiers for immune sequencing clone quantification. TCRdb processed the PCR reads anew with MiXCR; each CDR3 protein has one entry. The data show 490,000 or so distinct CDR3 sequences, around 23% seen once. The sample was naive CD8+ T cells from blood, with Jurkat cell RNA spiked in. Described subset: FACS-sorted CD8+CD4-CCR7+CD45RA+ naive T cells. The receptors were gathered from a human donor in good health. Some libraries in this study had Jurkat cell RNA spiked in.

In its sample, this clonotype was seen a few times. The rearrangement joins TRBV6-2 or TRBV6-3 to TRBJ2-5; D remains unclear. The germline V gene has CDR1 MNHEY and CDR2 SVGEGT. The V end was cut by 2 bases, the J end by 3 bases, with 10 bases between. The CDR3 extends over 14 amino acids. Written as DNA, the CDR3 is TGTGCCAGCAGTTACCGGCTGACGAAAGAGACCCAGTACTTC. Protein: CASSYRLTKETQYF.

This clonotype was recorded at least ten times. The chain carries TRBV12-3 or TRBV12-4 and TRBJ2-7; 7 positions match TRBD1. Unmatched junction bases numbered 5, after V lost 3 bases and J lost 3 bases. This CDR3 has 14 amino acids. The CDR3 sequence: CASSFGRGYYEQYF. DNA for the CDR3: TGTGCCAGCAGTTTCGGCAGGGGGTACTACGAGCAGTACTTC.

The rearrangement joins TRBV19 to TRBJ2-7, with a tentative D call TRBD2 (5 bases). Trimming removed 7 bases from V and 2 bases from J, with 15 bases in between. CDR3 length: 14 amino acids. Germline V gene data show CDR1 as LNHDA and CDR2 as SQIVND (reference sequence). The chain's CDR3 is CASTPFAGPYEQYF. In nucleotides, the CDR3 is TGTGCCAGTACCCCCTTCGCGGGCCCCTACGAGCAGTACTTC.

This chain links TRBV27 with TRBJ2-3; D is unclear. CDR3 length equals 14 residues. Germline V gives CDR1 MNHEY, CDR2 SMNVEV (reference sequence). Trimming removed 5 bases at V and 7 bases at J, with 16 bases between. CDR3 sequence: CASSPGPVHYTQYF. The DNA of the CDR3 is TGTGCCAGCAGTCCCGGCCCTGTTCACTATACGCAGTATTTT.

This clonotype was counted a few times. J is TRBJ2-5 and V is TRBV20-1; D may be TRBD1 (6 bases). CDR1 is DFQATT and CDR2 is SNEGSKA in the germline V gene (reference sequence). The CDR3 runs 15 residues. Trimming removed 1 base at V and 0 bases at J, with 12 bases between. This CDR3 reads CSARVGQGYQETQYF. The CDR3 coding sequence is TGCAGTGCTAGAGTGGGGCAGGGGTACCAAGAGACCCAGTACTTC.

There are many counts of this clonotype. J is TRBJ1-1 and V is TRBV13, with 7 bases aligning to TRBD1. Germline loops: CDR1 PRHDT, CDR2 FYEKMQ (reference sequence). This CDR3 is built from 14 residues. V shed 10 bases, J shed 6 bases, and the junction held 14 bases outside the gene matches. CDR3: CATAPDRNNAEAFF. The CDR3 coding sequence is TGTGCCACCGCACCGGACAGGAATAATGCTGAAGCTTTCTTT.

V and J are TRBV2 and TRBJ1-1; D is unclear. Trimming took 1 base from V and 4 from J, leaving 10 bases between them. The CDR3 is made up of 14 amino acids. Germline lookup yields CDR1 SNHLY and CDR2 FYNNEI. The CDR3 spells CASSEGYRGTEAFF. In DNA form, the CDR3 reads TGTGCCAGCAGTGAAGGGTATCGCGGCACTGAAGCTTTCTTT.

This clonotype appeared a few times. The rearrangement uses TRBV27 and TRBJ2-1, with a tentative D call TRBD1 (6 bases). Germline loops: CDR1 MNHEY, CDR2 SMNVEV (reference sequence). The CDR3 totals 14 residues. Trimming cost V 6 bases and J 3 bases, with 12 bases left between them. CDR3 protein: CASRKRGSYNEQFF. The CDR3 DNA reads TGTGCCAGCAGGAAGAGGGGGAGCTACAATGAGCAGTTCTTC.

This clonotype was counted only a few times. The rearrangement links TRBV4-3 to TRBJ2-4; 8 bases match TRBD2. This CDR3 has 20 residues. The V segment lost 1 base and the J segment 0 bases; nucleotides outside the gene matches: 14. In germline, CDR1 is LGHNA, CDR2 YSLEER. CDR3 residues: CASSQVDRGGLGVAKNIQYF. CDR3 bases: TGCGCCAGCAGCCAAGTAGACCGGGGGGGCCTCGGGGTAGCCAAAAACATTCAGTACTTC.

The gene calls are TRBV6-2 or TRBV6-3 and TRBJ2-6; TRBD1 might be the D (6 bases). Between the trimmed V and J ends, which lost 4 bases and 3 bases, there was a span of 10 bases. Germline V gene lookup returns CDR1 MNHEY and CDR2 SVGEGT. The CDR3 is made up of 15 amino acids. The CDR3 loop reads CASSFSGVGANVLTF. DNA of the CDR3: TGTGCCAGCAGTTTCTCAGGGGTTGGGGCCAACGTCCTGACTTTC.

This clonotype was detected ten times or more. The rearrangement joins TRBV9 to TRBJ2-2, with 9 bases fitting TRBD1. This CDR3 is built from 18 residues. Germline V lookup: CDR1 SGDLS, CDR2 YYNGEE. The J segment lost 5 bases and the V segment lost 3 bases, leaving 14 bases of the junction unmatched. The CDR3 sequence is CASSAKTGTGILTGELFF. The CDR3 bases are TGTGCCAGCAGCGCAAAGACCGGGACAGGGATCTTGACCGGGGAGCTGTTTTTT.

This clonotype was picked up a small number of times. The gene calls are TRBV7-9 and TRBJ1-4; D uncertain. Germline CDR1 and CDR2: SEHNR and FQNEAQ (reference sequence). This CDR3 contains 15 residues. Trimming removed 5 bases at V and 6 bases at J, with 16 bases between. Here the CDR3 reads CASSGYRKFDEKLFF. For the CDR3, the DNA is TGTGCCAGCAGCGGCTACAGAAAATTTGATGAAAAACTGTTTTTT.

This clonotype was observed many times. The chain carries TRBV6-5 and TRBJ2-2; D unclear. CDR1 and CDR2 from the germline V gene are MNHEY and SVGAGI. This CDR3 spans 14 amino acids. Deletions cut 4 bases from V and 2 bases from J, with 8 bases between. This CDR3 reads CASSFHQNTGELFF. For the CDR3, the DNA is TGTGCCAGCAGTTTTCACCAAAACACCGGGGAGCTGTTTTTT.

This clonotype was counted only a few times. The germline gene is not matched at one end of the junction; a read error may be the cause. The CDR3 DNA follows: TGTGCCAGCAGCTCCCCCTTCCAGGGGGACGAACCCTATGGCTACACCTTC. Translated, it gives CASSSPFQGDEPYGYTF. The chain is built from TRBV5-3 and TRBJ1-2, with 7 positions matching TRBD1. TRBV5-3 is an open reading frame whose function is uncertain. This CDR3 spans 17 amino acids.

On this clonotype itself: An end of the junction does not agree with germline; a read error may underlie this. V and J are TRBV9 and TRBJ2-7; unclear D gene. CDR3 length: 14 residues. Germline V CDR1 and CDR2: SGDLS, YYNGEE. CDR3: CASSFGSSSYGQYF. Here the CDR3 DNA reads TGTGCCAGCAGCTTCGGCAGCAGCTCCTACGGGCAGTACTTC.

This clonotype was detected only a few times. V is TRBV2 and J is TRBJ2-7; D call uncertain. Trimming left V 2 bases short and J 3 bases short, with 14 bases between. The germline gives CDR1 SNHLY, CDR2 FYNNEI. This CDR3 has 15 residues. Here the CDR3 DNA reads TGTGCCAGCAGTGAATCCCAGACACCGAACTACGAGCAGTACTTC. Translated, it gives CASSESQTPNYEQYF.

Concerning this clonotype itself: A clone one base away is much larger, so this may be a read error. No conserved phenylalanine or tryptophan is present at the end of the CDR3, so a read error is the likely explanation. The V and J genes are TRBV6-5 and TRBJ1-5; perhaps TRBD1 as D (5 bases). V lost 5 bases and J 3 bases, leaving 8 bases between the germline ends. The CDR3 consists of 13 residues. CDR1 and CDR2 (germline): MNHEY, SVGAGI. The CDR3 region is CASSRGVNQPQHL. CDR3 sequence (DNA): TGTGCCAGCAGTAGGGGCGTCAATCAGCCCCAGCATCTT.

This clonotype was recorded at least ten times. The gene calls are TRBV5-1 and TRBJ1-1; D remains unclear. V lost 1 base to trimming and J lost 2 bases, with 9 bases between them. CDR3 length: 14 amino acids. CDR1 SGHRS and CDR2 YFSETQ come from the germline V gene. In DNA, the CDR3 is TGCGCCAGCAGCTTGCTCCGAGCAAACACTGAAGCTTTCTTT. Translating gives CASSLLRANTEAFF.

This clonotype was counted at least ten times. This sequence joins TRBV5-1 and TRBJ2-7; D is undetermined. The CDR3 consists of 14 residues. Germline V gives CDR1 SGHRS, CDR2 YFSETQ. With 2 bases removed from V and 0 bases from J, the gap between germline ends came to 9 bases. CDR3 bases: TGCGCCAGCAGCTTCCACTTTAGCTCCTACGAGCAGTACTTC. Its translation: CASSFHFSSYEQYF.

Comments on this clonotype: This may be a read error: a much more frequent sequence differs by one nucleotide. The chain combines TRBV7-8 with TRBJ2-5; D gene unclear. The germline V gene has CDR1 SGHVS and CDR2 FQNEAQ. This CDR3 comprises 13 residues. The CDR3 DNA follows: TGTGCCAGCAGCTTACTTGCTCGCGAGACCCAGTGCTTC. Encoded protein: CASSLLARETQCF.

The sample holds many counts of this clonotype. The V gene is TRBV20-1, the J gene TRBJ1-4; D unresolved. The ends were cut back, 1 base at V and 7 bases at J, with 16 bases in the middle. This CDR3 is 15 amino acids long. Per the germline V gene, CDR1 is DFQATT and CDR2 is SNEGSKA (reference sequence). CDR3 sequence: CSARAVGILGEKLFF. CDR3 DNA: TGCAGTGCTAGAGCCGTAGGGATTCTGGGTGAAAAACTGTTTTTT.

The chain combines TRBV27 with TRBJ2-3; 11 positions match TRBD2. V lost 3 bases to trimming and J lost 6 bases; unmatched junction nucleotides: 8. The CDR3 consists of 16 residues. Germline loops: CDR1 MNHEY, CDR2 SMNVEV (reference sequence). CDR3 residues: CASSLDTTSGVDTQYF. The CDR3 region has the DNA TGTGCCAGCAGTTTGGATACGACTAGCGGGGTTGATACGCAGTATTTT.

The chain has TRBV19 and TRBJ2-2; D ambiguous. Per germline, CDR1 LNHDA and CDR2 SQIVND (reference sequence). V was shortened by 5 bases and J by 4 bases, with 8 bases between the two germline ends. The CDR3 loop spans 13 amino acids. In DNA, the CDR3 is TGTGCCAGTAGTCTCCTTTGCACCGGGGAGCTGTTTTTT. The encoded protein is CASSLLCTGELFF.

On this clonotype itself: Just one base apart from a much larger clone, this may be a read error. This chain connects TRBV7-9 to TRBJ1-1; 11 positions match TRBD1. The CDR3 extends over 14 amino acids. CDR1 and CDR2 (germline): SEHNR, FQNEAQ (reference sequence). V shed 8 bases, J shed 7 bases, and the junction held 9 bases outside the gene matches. CDR3 sequence: CASPLGQGAGEAFF. The CDR3 nucleotides read TGTGCCAGCCCCCTTGGACAGGGGGCGGGTGAAGCTTTCTTT.

This clonotype was seen a handful of times. This likely reflects a read error, since a far larger clone is one base away. V usage is TRBV7-9 and J usage is TRBJ1-5; D not certain. CDR1 is SEHNR and CDR2 is FQNEAQ in the germline V gene (reference sequence). The CDR3 extends over 12 amino acids. In DNA, the CDR3 is TGTGTCAGCAGCTTAGGCAATCAGCCCCAGCATTTT. This translates into CVSSLGNQPQHF.

This clonotype was counted at least ten times. This chain connects TRBV6-2 or TRBV6-3 to TRBJ1-2; D not certain. Trimming stripped 4 bases from V and 4 bases from J, with 13 bases between. This CDR3 contains 14 residues. Germline CDR1 is MNHEY and CDR2 is SVGEGT. The CDR3: CASSSAGGFYGYTF. DNA for the CDR3: TGTGCCAGCAGTTCGGCAGGAGGTTTCTATGGCTACACCTTC.